This T cell receptor beta chain derives from a study of blood T cell repertoires in COVID-19. Original data processing: It was from reference gene primer amplification that nucleated cell counts were estimated. The repertoire was sequenced with immunoSEQ multiplex PCR; TCRdb's copy has only in-frame clones and lacks some. The V and J calls and clone size come from that table; D and trimming were worked out from the DNA. The sample shows approximately 90,000 clones, around 88% of them seen only once. V lost 5 bases and J lost 3, with 8 bases in between. Germline CDR1 SGHTA, CDR2 FQGTGA. The CDR3 is made up of 13 amino acids.

The receptor comes from an elderly man with active or convalescent COVID-19. This rearrangement joins TRBV7-3 to TRBJ1-5, with D unresolved. Sequenced material: peripheral blood. The CDR3: CASSPGANQPQHF. The CDR3 bases are TGTGCCAGCAGCCCCGGAGCCAATCAGCCCCAGCATTTT. The full variable domain, with the rest looked up from reference TRBV7-3 and TRBJ1-5, is GAGVSQTPSNKVTEKGKYVELRCDPISGHTALYWYRQSLGQGPEFLIYFQGTGAADDSGLPNDRFFAVRPEGSVSTLKIQRTERGDSAVYLCASSPGANQPQHFGDGTRLSIL.